This T cell receptor (beta chain) was identified during a study of a mutant IDH1 vaccine in newly diagnosed glioma. Study results and limitations: Variations in leading peripheral T cell clonotypes appeared to have no connection with pseudoprogression.

Generated by immunoSEQ multiplex PCR, the TCRdb table keeps only in-frame clones and is missing some. The table shows approximately 100,000 clones, with about nine tenths occurring only once. There are 15 residues in the CDR3. Trimming stripped 3 bases from V and 5 bases from J, with 13 bases between. Germline CDR1 WSHSY, CDR2 SAAADI. This sample's time point: week 47, end of study. What each vaccine dose contained was 300 ug of mutant IDH1 20-mer peptide, accompanied by topical imiquimod. Notes on this clone: The target antigen is unknown.

The material sequenced was PBMCs, taken from a glioma patient whose treatment included an IDH1 peptide vaccine. This TCR was sampled from a woman in her forties or fifties with glioma. J is TRBJ1-4 and V is TRBV10-2; unclear D gene. The CDR3 loop is CASSDYGEINEKLFF. The CDR3, as DNA: TGCGCCAGCAGTGACTACGGGGAGATCAATGAAAAACTGTTTTTT.